The next 14 T cell receptor beta chains were all read from a single sample in a study of OX40 agonist ivuxolimab in advanced cancers. Sequencing used immunoSEQ multiplex PCR; TCRdb keeps in-frame clones, though not all of them. The sample lists around 63,000 clones; around 90% were seen once. This specimen was CD4+ or CD8+ T cells sorted from blood, taken in a trial of the OX40 agonist ivuxolimab. All receptors derive from an adult with an advanced solid tumor such as melanoma, head and neck, liver or kidney cancer.

The chain carries TRBV27 and TRBJ1-2, with 11 nucleotides matching TRBD1. V lost 4 bases to trimming and J lost 6 bases; unmatched junction nucleotides: 7. The CDR3 spans 15 residues. Looked up from germline, CDR1 is MNHEY and CDR2 is SMNVEV (reference sequence). CDR3 sequence reads: CASSWGGQGVDGYTF. For the CDR3, the DNA is TGTGCCAGCAGTTGGGGGGGACAGGGGGTTGATGGCTACACCTTC.

The rearrangement links TRBV7-8 to TRBJ2-5; TRBD1 is a possible D gene (5 bases). V lost 2 bases, J lost 1 base, and 5 bases lay in between. The germline gives CDR1 SGHVS, CDR2 FQNEAQ. The length of the CDR3 is 13 residues. The CDR3 DNA reads TGTGCCAGCAGCTTACAGGGCCAAGAGACCCAGTACTTC. As protein: CASSLQGQETQYF.

The chain employs TRBV9 and TRBJ2-7; 11 bases align to TRBD2. V shed 0 bases and J 6 bases; nucleotides not matched to a gene: 5. Per the germline V gene, CDR1 is SGDLS and CDR2 is YYNGEE. CDR3 length: 15 residues. The DNA for the CDR3 is TGTGCCAGCAGCGTAGAACTAGCGGGAGTAGGCGAGCAGTACTTC. This encodes CASSVELAGVGEQYF.

The chain recombines TRBV19 with TRBJ1-5; D possibly corresponds to TRBD1 (6 bases). Germline lookup yields CDR1 LNHDA and CDR2 SQIVND (reference sequence). V was shortened by 3 bases and J by 1 base, with 10 bases between the two germline ends. The CDR3 consists of 15 residues. This chain's CDR3 is CASSIGQGSNQPQHF. In nucleotides, the CDR3 is TGTGCCAGTAGTATTGGGCAGGGGAGCAATCAGCCCCAGCATTTT.

The V and J genes are TRBV28 and TRBJ1-1; no definite D call. The CDR3 contains 14 residues. V lost 2 bases and J lost 1, with 8 bases in between. Per germline, CDR1 MDHEN and CDR2 SYDVKM. CDR3 sequence: CASSLIGANTEAFF. The CDR3 DNA reads as TGTGCCAGCAGTTTAATCGGTGCGAACACTGAAGCTTTCTTT.

This clone was seen only once. The chain uses TRBV11-2 and TRBJ2-3, with D perhaps matching TRBD1 (6 bases). Deletions cut 3 bases from V and 6 bases from J, with 13 bases between. Germline lookup yields CDR1 SGHAT and CDR2 FQNNGV. This CDR3 spans 14 amino acids. The CDR3 bases are TGTGCCAGCAGCTTGACCAGGGGTCAGGATACGCAGTATTTT. This encodes CASSLTRGQDTQYF.

The rearrangement joins TRBV7-9 to TRBJ2-7; D remains ambiguous. Deletions cut 1 base from V and 5 bases from J, with 21 bases between. Per germline, CDR1 SEHNR and CDR2 FQNEAQ (reference sequence). CDR3 length equals 17 residues. The CDR3 sequence: CASSLGLSNPFLHEQYF. The CDR3, as DNA: TGTGCCAGCAGCTTAGGTCTAAGTAATCCTTTCCTCCACGAGCAGTACTTC.

This chain connects TRBV30 to TRBJ1-3; 11 nucleotides align to TRBD1. The length of the CDR3 is 15 residues. V lost 3 bases to trimming and J lost 2 bases; unmatched junction nucleotides: 3. Germline V CDR1 and CDR2: GTSNPN, SVGIG (reference sequence). CDR3 nucleotides: TGTGCCTGGAGAGGGGGACAGGGGGCTGGAAACACCATATATTTT. This encodes CAWRGGQGAGNTIYF.

The chain links TRBV11-2 to TRBJ2-7, with D uncertain. The CDR3 is 13 amino acids. Trimming took off 3 bases at V and 5 bases at J, with 11 bases between the two ends. Germline CDR1 reads SGHAT; CDR2 reads FQNNGV. CDR3 in amino acids: CASSFSETNEQYF. In DNA, the CDR3 is TGTGCCAGCAGCTTCTCGGAAACCAACGAGCAGTACTTC.

Note on this clone: One junction end disagrees with the germline gene, perhaps due to a read error. The V gene is TRBV5-3, the J gene TRBJ2-3; D gene uncertain. TRBV5-3 is classed as an ORF, of uncertain function. The CDR3 length is 13 residues. The CDR3 sequence is CASSFRSLDTQYF. CDR3 sequence (DNA): TGTGCCAGCAGCTTCAGGTCTCTGGATACGCAGTATTTT.

This rearrangement joins TRBV5-1 to TRBJ2-7; D call uncertain. Germline V lookup: CDR1 SGHRS, CDR2 YFSETQ. The V gene lost 7 bases and the J gene lost 2 bases, with 16 bases spanning the gap. The CDR3 length is 14 residues. Here the CDR3 DNA reads TGCGCCAGCGCCGGCTTGGCAGGAGCCTACGAGCAGTACTTC. As protein: CASAGLAGAYEQYF. Full variable domain (remainder filled in from reference TRBV5-1 and TRBJ2-7): KAGVTQTPRYLIKTRGQQVTLSCSPISGHRSVSWYQQTPGQGLQFLFEYFSETQRNKGNFPGRFSGRQFSNSRSEMNVSTLELGDSALYLCASAGLAGAYEQYFGPGTRLTVT.

V usage is TRBV14 and J usage is TRBJ2-7; no clear D gene. V was clipped by 1 base and J by 3 bases, with 7 bases between them. CDR3 length: 13 amino acids. The germline V gene has CDR1 SGHDN and CDR2 FVKESK. The CDR3 sequence: CASSQGHHYEQYF. In DNA, the CDR3 is TGTGCCAGCAGCCAAGGACACCACTACGAGCAGTACTTC.

The chain carries TRBV19 and TRBJ2-7, with D possibly called TRBD1 or TRBD2 (5 bases each). The CDR3 length is 11 residues. From germline, CDR1 is LNHDA and CDR2 SQIVND (reference sequence). The V end was cut by 10 bases, the J end by 0 bases, with 7 bases between. Here the CDR3 DNA reads TGTGCCACAGGGACCTCCTACGAGCAGTACTTC. It encodes CATGTSYEQYF. The complete variable domain, with remaining parts taken from reference TRBV19 and TRBJ2-7, reads DGGITQSPKYLFRKEGQNVTLSCEQNLNHDAMYWYRQDPGQGLRLIYYSQIVNDFQKGDIAEGYSVSREKKESFPLTVTSAQKNPTAFYLCATGTSYEQYFGPGTRLTVT.

The rearrangement uses TRBV11-2 and TRBJ2-1; TRBD2 matches at 9 bases. This CDR3 is 17 amino acids long. The junction had 5 bases not matched to a gene; V was cut back by 0 bases and J by 2 bases. Germline values: CDR1 SGHAT, CDR2 FQNNGV. CDR3 sequence (DNA): TGTGCCAGCAGCTTAGATTGGCCTAGCGGGGCCTACAATGAGCAGTTCTTC. Protein: CASSLDWPSGAYNEQFF.